This TCR beta chain was sequenced in a study of regulatory T cells in long-lasting Graves disease. General study results and limits: Persistent cases favored TRBV28, TRBJ1-2 and TRBJ2-5.

Construction of TCR beta libraries relied on iRepertoire HTBI primers and on Arm-PCR targeting CDR3 regions. TCRdb recomputed calls from the multiplex PCR reads with MiXCR, one row per CDR3 protein. In the table there are fewer than 450,000 distinct CDR3 sequences, approximately 15% of which are singletons. As for time point: newly diagnosed GD, antithyroid drugs for less than 3 months. RNA isolated from PBMCs was used to make the TCR library. This clonotype has a count of ten or more. Its antigen is not known. V was pared by 5 bases and J by 5 bases, with 6 bases of the junction left unmatched. The CDR3 is 14 residues long. CDR1 is LNHDA, CDR2 SQIVND, per germline (reference sequence). Another study also made use of these data, one on T cells in Graves' hyperthyroidism and ophthalmopathy.

The sequencing here drew on peripheral blood mononuclear cells (PBMCs), taken at new diagnosis, from a patient treated with antithyroid drugs. The rearrangement uses TRBV19 and TRBJ2-1; 7 nucleotides line up with TRBD1. The receptor was isolated from a woman in her forties with Graves disease. The CDR3 sequence: CASSFTGTDNEQFF. The DNA of the CDR3 is TGTGCCAGTAGTTTTACCGGGACAGACAATGAGCAGTTCTTC. The whole variable domain, filled in from reference TRBV19 and TRBJ2-1, reads DGGITQSPKYLFRKEGQNVTLSCEQNLNHDAMYWYRQDPGQGLRLIYYSQIVNDFQKGDIAEGYSVSREKKESFPLTVTSAQKNPTAFYLCASSFTGTDNEQFFGPGTRLTVL.